Included here is one T cell receptor beta chain sequence, with context. Authors' processing steps: Estimated nucleated cell counts came from reference gene primer amplification. The repertoire was sequenced with immunoSEQ multiplex PCR; TCRdb's copy has only in-frame clones and lacks some. Clone size and the V and J calls come from that table; the DNA yielded D and trimming. In the table there are 30,000 or so clones, about 91% of which are singletons. This record belongs to a study of blood T cell repertoires in COVID-19. Background on the study: Samples of COVID-19 (acute and convalescent) were obtained from the United States, Italy and Spain. T cells, B-cell-depleted T cells, or PBMCs provided the cDNA or gDNA that served as material.

The specimen was peripheral blood. The clonotype originates from a human donor with active COVID-19. The donor label of this sample is uncertain.

The chain's CDR3 is CAIRGTGRSPLHF. CDR3 nucleotide sequence: TGTGCCATCAGGGGGACAGGTCGGTCACCCCTCCACTTT. The rearrangement uses TRBV10-3 and TRBJ1-6; the match to TRBD1 covers 8 bases. The CDR3 totals 13 residues. CDR1 ENHRY and CDR2 SYGVKD come from the germline V gene. J was trimmed by 10 bases and V by 6 bases; bases with no gene match: 5.